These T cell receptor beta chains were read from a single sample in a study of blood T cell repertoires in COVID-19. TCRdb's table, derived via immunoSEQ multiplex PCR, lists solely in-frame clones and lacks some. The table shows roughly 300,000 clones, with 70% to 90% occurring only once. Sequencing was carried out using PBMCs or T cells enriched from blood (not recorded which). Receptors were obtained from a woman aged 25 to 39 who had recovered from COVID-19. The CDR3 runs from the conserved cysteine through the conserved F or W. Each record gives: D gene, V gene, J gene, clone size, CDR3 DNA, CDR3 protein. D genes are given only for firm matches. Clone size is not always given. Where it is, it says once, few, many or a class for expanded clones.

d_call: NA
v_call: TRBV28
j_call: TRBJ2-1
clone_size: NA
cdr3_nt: TGTGCCAGCAGCACTGACCCGAGGGAGCAGTTCTTC
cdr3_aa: CASSTDPREQFF

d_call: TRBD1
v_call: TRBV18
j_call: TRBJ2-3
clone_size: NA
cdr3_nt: TGTGCCAGCTCACCAGGGACAGGCACAGATACGCAGTATTTT
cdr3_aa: CASSPGTGTDTQYF

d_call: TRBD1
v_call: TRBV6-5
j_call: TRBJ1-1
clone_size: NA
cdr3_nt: TGTGCCAGCCGAGGACAGGTGAGCACTGAAGCTTTCTTT
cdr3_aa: CASRGQVSTEAFF

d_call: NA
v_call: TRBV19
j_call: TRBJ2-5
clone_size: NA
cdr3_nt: TGTGCCAGTAGCCTTTACGGCCAAGAGACCCAGTACTTC
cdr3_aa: CASSLYGQETQYF

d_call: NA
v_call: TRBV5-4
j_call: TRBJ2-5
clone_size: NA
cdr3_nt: TGTGCCAGCAGCTTGAAGGGGGAAGAGACCCAGTACTTC
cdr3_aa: CASSLKGEETQYF

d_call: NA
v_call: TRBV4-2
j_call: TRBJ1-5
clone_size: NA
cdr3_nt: TGTGCCAGCAGCCAAGATCAGGGGCGGTCCAATCAGCCCCAGCATTTT
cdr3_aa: CASSQDQGRSNQPQHF

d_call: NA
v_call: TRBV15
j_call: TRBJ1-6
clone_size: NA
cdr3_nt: TGTGCCACCAGTCCGGATCCACAGGATTCACCCCTCCACTTT
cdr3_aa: CATSPDPQDSPLHF

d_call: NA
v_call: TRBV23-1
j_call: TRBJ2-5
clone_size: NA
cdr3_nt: TGCGCCAGCAGTCAATCGGACGGCAGAGGGGAGACCCAGTACTTC
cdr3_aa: CASSQSDGRGETQYF

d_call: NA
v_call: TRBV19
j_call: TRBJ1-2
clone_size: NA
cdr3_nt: TGTGCCAGTAGTATCCCAGGGTTAAACTATGGCTACACCTTC
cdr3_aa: CASSIPGLNYGYTF

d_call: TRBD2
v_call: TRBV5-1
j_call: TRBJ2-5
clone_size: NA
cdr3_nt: TGCGCCAGCAGCACGGGACTAGCGGGGGGACAAGAGACCCAGTACTTC
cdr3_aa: CASSTGLAGGQETQYF

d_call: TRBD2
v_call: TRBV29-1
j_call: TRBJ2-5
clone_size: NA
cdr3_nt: TGCAGCGCGGAGACTAGCGGGCAAGAGACCCAGTACTTC
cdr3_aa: CSAETSGQETQYF

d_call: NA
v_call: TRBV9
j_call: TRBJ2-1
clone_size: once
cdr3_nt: TGTGCCAGCAGCGAGGAGGGGTCGGTTTACAATGAGCAGTTCTTC
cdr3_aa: CASSEEGSVYNEQFF

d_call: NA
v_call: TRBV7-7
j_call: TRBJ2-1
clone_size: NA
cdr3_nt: TGTGCTAGCAGCTCAGGGGTCGGCGCCAATGAGCAGTTCTTC
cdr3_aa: CASSSGVGANEQFF

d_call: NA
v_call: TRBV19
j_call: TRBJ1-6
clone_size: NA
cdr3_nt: TGTGCCAGTAGCGCCCCGGGGGACTCACCCCTCCACTTT
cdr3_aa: CASSAPGDSPLHF

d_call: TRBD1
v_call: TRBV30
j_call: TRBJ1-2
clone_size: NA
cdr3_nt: TGTGCCTGGAGTTTCGGACAGGGCGGTGGCTACACCTTC
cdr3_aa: CAWSFGQGGGYTF

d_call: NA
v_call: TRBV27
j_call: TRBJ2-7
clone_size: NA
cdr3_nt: TGTGCCAGCAGTTTATATGGTCCGGGGTATGGTGGGAGCTCCTACGAGCAGTACTTC
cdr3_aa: CASSLYGPGYGGSSYEQYF

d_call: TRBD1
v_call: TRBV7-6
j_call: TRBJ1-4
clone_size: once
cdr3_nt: TGTGCCAGCAGCGAGGACAGGGGCAATGAAAAACTGTTTTTT
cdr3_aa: CASSEDRGNEKLFF

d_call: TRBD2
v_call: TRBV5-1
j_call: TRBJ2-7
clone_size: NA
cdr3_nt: TGCGCCAGCAGCCGAACTAGCGGGGCCACACAGTCCTCCTACGAGCAGTACTTC
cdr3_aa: CASSRTSGATQSSYEQYF

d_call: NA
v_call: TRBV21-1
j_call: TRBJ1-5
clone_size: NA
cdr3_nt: TGTGCCAGCAGCTCTAGAAAGGAGAATAGCAATCAGCCCCAGCATTTT
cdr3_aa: CASSSRKENSNQPQHF

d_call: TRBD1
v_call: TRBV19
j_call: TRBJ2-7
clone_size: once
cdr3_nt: TGTGCCAGTAGTATAGATCTTCTCCCCCGCCGGGACAGGGTATACGAGCAGTACTTC
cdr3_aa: CASSIDLLPRRDRVYEQYF

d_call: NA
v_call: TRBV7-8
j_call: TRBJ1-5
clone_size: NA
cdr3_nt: TGTGCCAGCAGCTTGAGGGATACATGGACTCAGCCCCAGCATTTT
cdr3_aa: CASSLRDTWTQPQHF

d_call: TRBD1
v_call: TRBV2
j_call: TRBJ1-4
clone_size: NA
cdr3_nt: TGTGCCAGCAGGAGGGACAGAACAACTAATGAAAAACTGTTTTTT
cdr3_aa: CASRRDRTTNEKLFF

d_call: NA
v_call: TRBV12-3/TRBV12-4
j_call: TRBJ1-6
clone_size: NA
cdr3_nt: TGTGCCAGCAGATCAGACAGTAATTCACCCCTCCACTTT
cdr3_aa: CASRSDSNSPLHF

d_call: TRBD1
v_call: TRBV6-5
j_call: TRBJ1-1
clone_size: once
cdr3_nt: TGTGCCACCCCGCAAGGAGGGGGCGGCACTGAAGCTTTCTTT
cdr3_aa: CATPQGGGGTEAFF

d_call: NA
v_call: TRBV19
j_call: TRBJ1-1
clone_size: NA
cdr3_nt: TGTGCCAGTAGTATAGAGACAGGCGGCGGGACTGAAGCTTTCTTT
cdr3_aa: CASSIETGGGTEAFF

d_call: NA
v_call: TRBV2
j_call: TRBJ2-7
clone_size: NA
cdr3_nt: TGTGCCAGCAATGCACAGGGCAACTCCTACGAGCAGTACTTC
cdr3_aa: CASNAQGNSYEQYF

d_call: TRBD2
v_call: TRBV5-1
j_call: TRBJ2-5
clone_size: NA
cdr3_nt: TGCGCCAGCAGCTTGCAGGGTAGCGGGGAGACCCAGTACTTC
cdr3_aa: CASSLQGSGETQYF

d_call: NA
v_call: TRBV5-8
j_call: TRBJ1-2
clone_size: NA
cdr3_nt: TGTGCCAGCAGCCGGGACGGGACACATGGCTACACCTTC
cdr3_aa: CASSRDGTHGYTF

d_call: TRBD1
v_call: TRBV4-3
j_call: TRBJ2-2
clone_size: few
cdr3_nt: TGCGCCAGCAGCCAAGAAGCGGTAGGAGGCAGGGGGCACACCGGGGAGCTGTTTTTT
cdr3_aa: CASSQEAVGGRGHTGELFF

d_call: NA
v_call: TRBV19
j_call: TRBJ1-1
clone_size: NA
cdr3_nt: TGTGCCAGTATTGGGAGGCATAAACAAGGATTCAATCCTGCTAGCCTAGGGAACACTGAAGCTTTCTTT
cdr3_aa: CASIGRHKQGFNPASLGNTEAFF

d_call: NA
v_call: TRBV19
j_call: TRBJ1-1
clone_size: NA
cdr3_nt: TGTGCCAGTAGTAACACGGGTGTGACTGAAGCTTTCTTT
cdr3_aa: CASSNTGVTEAFF

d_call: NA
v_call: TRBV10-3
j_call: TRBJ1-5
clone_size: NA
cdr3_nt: TGTGCCATCAGTGAGTCCGGGGGGTTTAGACAGCTCAATCAGCCCCAGCATTTT
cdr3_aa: CAISESGGFRQLNQPQHF

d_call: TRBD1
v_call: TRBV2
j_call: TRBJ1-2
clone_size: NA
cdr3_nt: TGTGCCAGCAGGGGACAGGGCTATGGCTACACCTTC
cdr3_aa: CASRGQGYGYTF

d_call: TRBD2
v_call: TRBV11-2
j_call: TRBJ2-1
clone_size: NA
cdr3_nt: TGTGCCATCTTACGGGGGGGGAGCTCCTACAATGAGCAGTTCTTC
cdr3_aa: CAILRGGSSYNEQFF

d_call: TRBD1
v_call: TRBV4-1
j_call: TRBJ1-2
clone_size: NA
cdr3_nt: TGCGCCAGCAGCCCCGAGGCCACAGGGGCTTTCTATGGCTACACCTTC
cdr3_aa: CASSPEATGAFYGYTF

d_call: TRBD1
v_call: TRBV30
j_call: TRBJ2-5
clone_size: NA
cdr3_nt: TGTGCCTGGAGTCCCACAGGGGGGATAAGGGAGACCCAGTACTTC
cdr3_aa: CAWSPTGGIRETQYF

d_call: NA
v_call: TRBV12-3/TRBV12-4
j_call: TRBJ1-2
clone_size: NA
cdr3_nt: TGTGCCAGCAGTAGGGGATTTGGCTATGGCTACACCTTC
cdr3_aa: CASSRGFGYGYTF

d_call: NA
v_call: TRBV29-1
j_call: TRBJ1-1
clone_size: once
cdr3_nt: TGCAGCGTTGACAAACAGGGCGCTGAAGCTTTCTTT
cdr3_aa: CSVDKQGAEAFF

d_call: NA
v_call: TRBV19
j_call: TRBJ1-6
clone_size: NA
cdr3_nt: TGTGCCAGTAGGGCAGGGGTGGCGGGCAATTCACCCCTCCACTTT
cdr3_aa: CASRAGVAGNSPLHF

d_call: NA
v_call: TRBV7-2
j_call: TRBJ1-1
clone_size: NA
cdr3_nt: TGTGCCAGCAGCTTGAGATGGGAGGGGACTGAAGCTTTCTTT
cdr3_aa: CASSLRWEGTEAFF

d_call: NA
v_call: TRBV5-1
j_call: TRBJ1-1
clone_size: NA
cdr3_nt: TGCGCCAGCAGCTTGGATCGCCAGGATGAAGCTTTCTTT
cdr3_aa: CASSLDRQDEAFF

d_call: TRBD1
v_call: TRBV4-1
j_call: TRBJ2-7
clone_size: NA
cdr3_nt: TGCGCCAGCAGGAAGGTGTTCGGGACAGGGATCCACGAGCAGTACTTC
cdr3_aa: CASRKVFGTGIHEQYF

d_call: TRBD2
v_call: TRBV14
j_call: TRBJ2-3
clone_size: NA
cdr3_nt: TGTGCCAGCAGCTCCCGACCGGGACTAGCGGGGTTGGATACGCAGTATTTT
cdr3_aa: CASSSRPGLAGLDTQYF

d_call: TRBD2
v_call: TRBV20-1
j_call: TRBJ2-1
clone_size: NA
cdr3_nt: TGCAGTGCTAGTTGGGCTAGCGGGGTAAATGAGCAGTTCTTC
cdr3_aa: CSASWASGVNEQFF